The sample holds many counts of the clone carrying this T cell receptor (beta chain). Its specificity is not known. The cDNA came from 5'RACE with 10-nucleotide random UMIs. One entry per CDR3 protein, called by TCRdb with MiXCR from the 5' RACE reads. The table has some 60,000 distinct CDR3 sequences, under 2.5% seen once. This record belongs to a study of neurological immune-mediated disorders. The study's findings and limits: Private repertoires in all groups were suggested, as expanded clones shared no CDR3 amino acid sequences across subjects.

This CDR3 is built from 15 residues. The germline gives CDR1 MNHEY, CDR2 SVGAGI. V dropped 7 bases and J dropped 5; count of bases not matched to a gene: 7. Sequenced: PBMCs. J is TRBJ2-3 and V is TRBV6-5, with TRBD2 identical over 12 bases. This clonotype originated in a man in his fifties or sixties with multiple sclerosis. The CDR3 region has the DNA TGTGCCAGCACCCTAGCGGGGGGGCCGCAAGATACGCAGTATTTT. Protein sequence: CASTLAGGPQDTQYF.